These T cell receptor beta chains were read from a single sample in a study of OX40 agonist ivuxolimab in advanced cancers. Profiled with immunoSEQ multiplex PCR; TCRdb holds only in-frame clones, not every one. Among about 80,000 clones listed, around 86% were seen once. The specimen was CD4+ or CD8+ T cells sorted from blood, collected in a trial of the OX40 agonist ivuxolimab. These receptors were collected from an adult with an advanced solid tumor such as melanoma, head and neck, liver or kidney cancer. Each CDR3 is given with its conserved first and last residue. Fields, in order: J gene, clone size, V gene, D gene, CDR3 DNA, CDR3 protein. D genes are given only for firm matches. For some rows the clone size is stated as once, few or many, or as a class when expanded; others skip it.

TRBJ2-2,NA,TRBV5-4,NA,TGTGCCAGCAGCTTGTTGGGCAGGGTCGGCGGGGAGCTGTTTTTT,CASSLLGRVGGELFF
TRBJ1-1,NA,TRBV5-1,NA,TGCGCCAGCAGCTCTACGACAAGAACTGAAGCTTTCTTT,CASSSTTRTEAFF
TRBJ2-7,NA,TRBV6-6,TRBD1,TGTGCCAGCAGTTCGGTTGGGACAGGGACCAACGAGCAGTACTTC,CASSSVGTGTNEQYF
TRBJ1-4,NA,TRBV7-8,NA,TGTGCCAGCAGCTTAGAGGGACGGACTGAAAAACTGTTTTTT,CASSLEGRTEKLFF
TRBJ1-1,NA,TRBV5-6,NA,TGTGCCAGCAGCTTCAGGGGAGGGAACACTGAAGCTTTCTTT,CASSFRGGNTEAFF
TRBJ1-1,NA,TRBV5-1,TRBD1,TGCGCCAGCAGCAGGGGACAGAGGAACACTGAAGCTTTCTTT,CASSRGQRNTEAFF
TRBJ2-1,NA,TRBV7-9,NA,TGTGCCAGCAGGTTAAGTGAGTCGGTACAGTTCTTC,CASRLSESVQFF
TRBJ1-1,NA,TRBV5-4,NA,TGTGCCAGCAGCTTGGGAGCTCCCCCGACGGGTGAAGCTTTCTTT,CASSLGAPPTGEAFF
TRBJ2-3,NA,TRBV7-2,NA,TGTGCCAGCAGCTTCGGGAGAGGGGCAGATACGCAGTATTTT,CASSFGRGADTQYF
TRBJ2-3,NA,TRBV23-1,TRBD1,TGCGCCAGCAGTCCAGAGCGGGACAGGGTGAAAACAGATACGCAGTATTTT,CASSPERDRVKTDTQYF
TRBJ1-1,NA,TRBV18,NA,TGTGCCAGCTCACCGGCGGACAGATTCAACACTGAAGCTTTCTTT,CASSPADRFNTEAFF
TRBJ1-3,NA,TRBV11-1,NA,TGTGCCAGCAGCTCCCGGGGACGGTTGACCTCTGGAAACACCATATATTTT,CASSSRGRLTSGNTIYF
TRBJ1-1,NA,TRBV2,NA,TGTGCCAGCGAGGAAGGAGGGGCGAGGAACACTGAAGCTTTCTTT,CASEEGGARNTEAFF
TRBJ2-5,NA,TRBV10-2,NA,TGCGCCAGCAGGGGGGGTTACGAGACCCAGTACTTC,CASRGGYETQYF
TRBJ2-1,NA,TRBV28,TRBD1,TGTGCCAGCCTCCGGGACAGGGGTAGCAATGAGCAGTTCTTC,CASLRDRGSNEQFF
TRBJ2-5,NA,TRBV7-2,TRBD1,TGTGCCAGCAGCCGACGGACAGGGGCTGGAGAGACCCAGTACTTC,CASSRRTGAGETQYF
TRBJ2-3,NA,TRBV27,TRBD1,TGTGCCAGCAGTATTCGGACAGGGGTCTCCTCCGATACGCAGTATTTT,CASSIRTGVSSDTQYF
TRBJ2-5,NA,TRBV13,TRBD2,TGTGCCAGCAGCTTAGTGGCGGGAGTTGTAACAGAGACCCAGTACTTC,CASSLVAGVVTETQYF
TRBJ1-2,NA,TRBV6-1,NA,TGTGCCAGCGGGTCAGAGCACTATGGCTACACCTTC,CASGSEHYGYTF
TRBJ1-2,few,TRBV27,NA,TGTGCCAGCAGTTTAAAGCCAGGACTTAACTATGGCTACACCTTC,CASSLKPGLNYGYTF
TRBJ1-1,NA,TRBV29-1,NA,TGCAGCGTCCGACATGGGAACACTGAAGCTTTCTTT,CSVRHGNTEAFF
TRBJ1-6,NA,TRBV2,TRBD1,TGTGCCAGCTCCATACAGGGGGGTAATTCACCCCTCCACTTT,CASSIQGGNSPLHF
TRBJ2-1,NA,TRBV6-5,NA,TGTGCCAGCAGTTCCGGTTGGGGAGAACACAATGAGCAGTTCTTC,CASSSGWGEHNEQFF
TRBJ2-5,NA,TRBV10-1,TRBD2,TGCGCCAGCAGTGACTCCGGGACTACTCAAGAGACCCAGTACTTC,CASSDSGTTQETQYF
TRBJ2-4,NA,TRBV6-5,NA,TGTGCCAGCAGCGCCAGGGAATCCAAAAACATTCAGTACTTC,CASSARESKNIQYF
TRBJ2-2,NA,TRBV7-2,TRBD2,TGTGCCAGCAGCCTAGCGTCCAGCGGGGGGGCCGGGGAGCTGTTTTTT,CASSLASSGGAGELFF
TRBJ2-3,NA,TRBV5-1,NA,TGCGCCAGCAGCTTGGACGTAAGCACAGATACGCAGTATTTT,CASSLDVSTDTQYF
TRBJ2-7,few,TRBV10-3,NA,TGTGCCATCAGACTCCGGGACAACTACGAGCAGTACTTC,CAIRLRDNYEQYF
TRBJ2-1,NA,TRBV7-3,NA,TGTGCCAGCAGCTTCGGTCTCCATGAGCAGTTCTTC,CASSFGLHEQFF
TRBJ1-2,once,TRBV28,TRBD1,TGTGCCAGCAAGGGGAACGAAGGGACAGGGATCTATGGCTACACCTTC,CASKGNEGTGIYGYTF
TRBJ2-3,NA,TRBV5-1,TRBD1,TGCGCCAGCAGCCGGGACAGGCCCTCTGGGGATACGCAGTATTTT,CASSRDRPSGDTQYF
TRBJ1-2,NA,TRBV6-5,NA,TGTGCCAGCAGCCCAACTCGGCATGGCTACACCTTC,CASSPTRHGYTF
TRBJ1-1,NA,TRBV2,NA,TGTGCCAGCAGATCAGTGGACACTGAAGCTTTCTTT,CASRSVDTEAFF
TRBJ1-2,NA,TRBV6-6,NA,TGTGCCAGCACCATCGGGGGGGCTAACTATGGCTACACCTTC,CASTIGGANYGYTF
TRBJ2-7,NA,TRBV7-8,NA,TGTGCCAGCAGCCCCCGGACGTCCTACGAGCAGTACTTC,CASSPRTSYEQYF
TRBJ1-2,NA,TRBV19,TRBD1,TGTGCCAGTAGTATGGGACAGGGTGGAAGTGGCTACACCTTC,CASSMGQGGSGYTF
TRBJ1-1,NA,TRBV5-4,TRBD1,TGTGCCAGCAGCCGACGACAGGGGGGTATGAACACTGAAGCTTTCTTT,CASSRRQGGMNTEAFF
TRBJ1-4,NA,TRBV5-4,NA,TGTGCCAGCAGCACCCGACAGGAGAATGAAAAACTGTTTTTT,CASSTRQENEKLFF
TRBJ1-5,NA,TRBV10-2,NA,TGCGCCAGCAGCGATGGTAGGAGCAATCAGCCCCAGCATTTT,CASSDGRSNQPQHF
TRBJ2-6,NA,TRBV5-1,TRBD1,TGCGCCAGCAAAGAAGGACAGGGGGACACTGGGGCCAACGTCCTGACTTTC,CASKEGQGDTGANVLTF
TRBJ2-2,NA,TRBV2,NA,TGTGCCAGCAGTGTATTTTCCGGAGGGGTCGGGGAGCTGTTTTTT,CASSVFSGGVGELFF
TRBJ2-2,NA,TRBV28,NA,TGTGCCAGCAGTTCCGGGCAGGGAAACACCGGGGAGCTGTTTTTT,CASSSGQGNTGELFF
TRBJ1-2,NA,TRBV20-1,NA,TGCAGTGCTAGTTTGCCACATGGCTACACCTTC,CSASLPHGYTF
TRBJ1-2,NA,TRBV19,NA,TGTGCCAGCACCAGGGCTAACTATGGCTACACCTTC,CASTRANYGYTF
TRBJ1-3,NA,TRBV12-5,NA,TGTGCTAGTGGTTTGGGAGAAACTGGAAACACCATATATTTT,CASGLGETGNTIYF
TRBJ2-1,NA,TRBV7-2,TRBD2,TGTGCCAGCAGCCCGGAAGGGACTAGCGGGGGGAGGCAGTTCTTC,CASSPEGTSGGRQFF
TRBJ2-3,NA,TRBV9,NA,TGTGCCAGCAGCGTAGCAGTGTCGGATACGCAGTATTTT,CASSVAVSDTQYF